This T cell receptor (beta chain) was identified in a study of blood T cell repertoires in COVID-19. At the level of the study: COVID-19 samples from acute and convalescent phases originated in the United States, Italy and Spain. T cells, B-cell-depleted T cells, or PBMCs provided the cDNA or gDNA that served as material.

Authors' data handling: It was from reference gene primer amplification that nucleated cell counts were estimated. Assay: immunoSEQ multiplex PCR; the TCRdb copy retains only in-frame clones and omits some. That table furnishes V, J and clone size, whereas the DNA furnished D and trimming. The sample consists of a few hundred thousand clones, roughly nine tenths of them appearing once. Seattle's enrolled individuals joined amid active infection and were then monitored longitudinally. Germline V gene sequence: CDR1 SGHDT, CDR2 YYEEEE. The CDR3 extends over 15 amino acids. Trimming shortened V by 2 bases and J by 3 bases, and 14 bases separated the two germline ends.

The receptor comes from a woman aged 60-75 years with COVID-19, enrolled during active disease. The sequenced sample was peripheral blood. The chain joins TRBV5-6 to TRBJ1-2; D perhaps matches TRBD1 (6 bases). CDR3 coding DNA: TGTGCCAGCAGCTTTCCATCAGGGGCGGACTATGGCTACACCTTC. This translates into CASSFPSGADYGYTF.